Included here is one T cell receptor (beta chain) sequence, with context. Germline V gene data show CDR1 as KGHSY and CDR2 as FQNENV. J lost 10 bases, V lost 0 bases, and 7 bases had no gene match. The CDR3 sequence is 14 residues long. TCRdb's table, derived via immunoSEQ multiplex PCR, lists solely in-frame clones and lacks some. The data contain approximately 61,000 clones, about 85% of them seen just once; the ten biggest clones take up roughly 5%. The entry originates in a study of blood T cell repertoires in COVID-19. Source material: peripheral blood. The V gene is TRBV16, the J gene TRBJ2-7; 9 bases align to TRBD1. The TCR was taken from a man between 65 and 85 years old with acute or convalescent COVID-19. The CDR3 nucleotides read TGTGCCAGCAGCCAATCTGGGACAGGGAACAGTCAGTACTTC. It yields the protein CASSQSGTGNSQYF.